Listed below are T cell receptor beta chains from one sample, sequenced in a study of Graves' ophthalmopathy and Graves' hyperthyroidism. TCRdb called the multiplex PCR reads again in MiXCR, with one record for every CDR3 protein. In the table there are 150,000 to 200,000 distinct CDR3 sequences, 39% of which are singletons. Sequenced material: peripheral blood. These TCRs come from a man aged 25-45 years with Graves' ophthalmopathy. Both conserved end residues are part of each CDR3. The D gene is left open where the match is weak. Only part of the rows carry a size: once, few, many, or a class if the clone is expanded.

CDR3 DNA: TGTGCCAGCAGCACTACCTCGGGACCTTACTACGAGCAGTACTTC
CDR3 protein: CASSTTSGPYYEQYF
D gene: .
clone size: many
J gene: TRBJ2-7
V gene: TRBV7-8

CDR3 DNA: TGCAGCGTTGACGCGGCGGGAGGTCTAGAGACCCAGTACTTC
CDR3 protein: CSVDAAGGLETQYF
D gene: TRBD2
clone size: many
J gene: TRBJ2-5
V gene: TRBV29-1

CDR3 DNA: TGTGCCAGCAACACCCGGGACAGGGTTTACGAGCAGTACTTC
CDR3 protein: CASNTRDRVYEQYF
D gene: TRBD1
clone size: .
J gene: TRBJ2-7
V gene: TRBV6-1

CDR3 DNA: TGCGCCAGCAGTGGACAGGGGGTATCTAACGAGCAGTACTTC
CDR3 protein: CASSGQGVSNEQYF
D gene: TRBD1
clone size: .
J gene: TRBJ2-7
V gene: TRBV10-1

CDR3 DNA: TGTGCCAGCAGTTACTCGTCGGACAGACACTCCTACGAGCAGTACTTC
CDR3 protein: CASSYSSDRHSYEQYF
D gene: .
clone size: .
J gene: TRBJ2-7
V gene: TRBV6-2/TRBV6-3

CDR3 DNA: TGCAGTGCTAGACATCCGGGACACAAGAACACTGAAGCTTTCTTT
CDR3 protein: CSARHPGHKNTEAFF
D gene: .
clone size: .
J gene: TRBJ1-1
V gene: TRBV20-1

CDR3 DNA: TGTGCCACCTACAGGGGCGGCTATGGCTACACCTTC
CDR3 protein: CATYRGGYGYTF
D gene: TRBD1
clone size: .
J gene: TRBJ1-2
V gene: TRBV6-1

CDR3 DNA: TGTGCCAGCAGTTTGACTAGCGGGAGGACCTACGAGCAGTACTTC
CDR3 protein: CASSLTSGRTYEQYF
D gene: TRBD2
clone size: many
J gene: TRBJ2-7
V gene: TRBV12-3/TRBV12-4

CDR3 DNA: TGTGCCAGCACCCCAGTTCGGGCGTCAAGAAGGGGGTATAGCAATCAGCCCCAGCATTTT
CDR3 protein: CASTPVRASRRGYSNQPQHF
D gene: .
clone size: many
J gene: TRBJ1-5
V gene: TRBV4-2

CDR3 DNA: TGTGCCAGCAGCCATGGACAGGGAGGTGGCTACACCTTC
CDR3 protein: CASSHGQGGGYTF
D gene: TRBD1
clone size: .
J gene: TRBJ1-2
V gene: TRBV12-3/TRBV12-4

CDR3 DNA: TGTGCCAGCAGCTCATACCCGGGGGGGACCTACGAGCAGTACTTC
CDR3 protein: CASSSYPGGTYEQYF
D gene: TRBD2
clone size: many
J gene: TRBJ2-7
V gene: TRBV7-3

CDR3 DNA: TGTGCCAGCAGCCACCGGGACAGGGGACCCTACGAGCAGTACTTC
CDR3 protein: CASSHRDRGPYEQYF
D gene: TRBD1
clone size: many
J gene: TRBJ2-7
V gene: TRBV11-1

CDR3 DNA: TGTGCCAGCAGCTTAGACCCAGGGACCCACTACGAGCAGTACTTC
CDR3 protein: CASSLDPGTHYEQYF
D gene: .
clone size: many
J gene: TRBJ2-7
V gene: TRBV11-2

CDR3 DNA: TGTGCCAGCTCACCGCGGTCTAGCGGAACCCGTGGCACCGGGGAGCTGTTTTTT
CDR3 protein: CASSPRSSGTRGTGELFF
D gene: TRBD2
clone size: .
J gene: TRBJ2-2
V gene: TRBV18

CDR3 DNA: TGTGCCAGCAGTTTTTTCGGAGAAGAGACCCAGTACTTC
CDR3 protein: CASSFFGEETQYF
D gene: .
clone size: few
J gene: TRBJ2-5
V gene: TRBV12-3/TRBV12-4

CDR3 DNA: TGCGCCAGCAGCTTAGGGGCCATAACCTCCTATGGCTACACCTTC
CDR3 protein: CASSLGAITSYGYTF
D gene: .
clone size: many
J gene: TRBJ1-2
V gene: TRBV5-1

CDR3 DNA: TGCAGCGTTGAACAGGGATTGGGGTGGACCCAGTACTTC
CDR3 protein: CSVEQGLGWTQYF
D gene: .
clone size: many
J gene: TRBJ2-5
V gene: TRBV29-1

CDR3 DNA: TGCAGTGCTAGAGATTCGGGACATTATAGCAATCAGCCCCAGCATTTT
CDR3 protein: CSARDSGHYSNQPQHF
D gene: .
clone size: .
J gene: TRBJ1-5
V gene: TRBV20-1

CDR3 DNA: TGTGCCAGCAGTCGGGACAGCATAGGGACCCAGTACTTC
CDR3 protein: CASSRDSIGTQYF
D gene: TRBD1
clone size: .
J gene: TRBJ2-5
V gene: TRBV6-2/TRBV6-3

CDR3 DNA: TGTGCCAGCAGTTTAGCCCGCATGAACACTGAAGCTTTCTTT
CDR3 protein: CASSLARMNTEAFF
D gene: .
clone size: .
J gene: TRBJ1-1
V gene: TRBV12-3/TRBV12-4